This T cell receptor beta chain is drawn from a study of OX40 agonist ivuxolimab in advanced cancers. Assay used: immunoSEQ multiplex PCR; TCRdb lists only in-frame clones, some missing. This sample carries tens of thousands of clones, around 86% of them seen once, and the ten largest clones take roughly 0.4%. CDR1 is MNHNS, CDR2 SASEGT, per germline. This CDR3 has 13 residues. Trimming cost V 6 bases and J 4 bases, with 10 bases left between them. J is TRBJ1-3 and V is TRBV6-1; D gene unclear. The TCR comes from an adult with an advanced solid tumor such as melanoma, head and neck, liver or kidney cancer. Sequenced material: CD4+ or CD8+ T cells sorted from blood, taken in a trial of the OX40 agonist ivuxolimab. The CDR3: CASRDRYGNTIYF. The CDR3 DNA sequence: TGTGCCAGCAGGGACCGGTACGGAAACACCATATATTTT.